These T cell receptor beta chains were read from a single sample in a study of technical replicates of blood from several donors. Profiling relied on immunoSEQ multiplex PCR, and the TCRdb table lists in-frame clones only, not all of them. The sample holds 79,000 or so clones, 96% seen once. The sample consisted of T cells isolated from PBMCs. The receptors shown here come from a human donor in good health. The CDR3 runs from the conserved cysteine through the conserved F or W. The order of the fields is V gene, J gene, clone size, D gene, CDR3 protein, CDR3 DNA. D genes are given only for firm matches. Clone sizes are given selectively: once, few, many, or a class where the clone is expanded.

v_gene: TRBV18
j_gene: TRBJ2-7
abundance: medium-sized
d_gene: .
CDR3aa: CASSPSLFDRSPYEQYF
CDR3nt: TGTGCCAGCTCACCAAGCCTATTTGACAGGAGTCCCTACGAGCAGTACTTC

v_gene: TRBV7-2
j_gene: TRBJ2-4
abundance: .
d_gene: .
CDR3aa: CASSLDTAPKNIQYF
CDR3nt: TGTGCCAGCAGCTTAGATACAGCTCCGAAAAACATTCAGTACTTC

v_gene: TRBV9
j_gene: TRBJ2-7
abundance: .
d_gene: TRBD2
CDR3aa: CASSVGLAGSSYEQYF
CDR3nt: TGTGCCAGCAGCGTTGGACTAGCGGGGAGCTCCTACGAGCAGTACTTC

v_gene: TRBV27
j_gene: TRBJ2-1
abundance: .
d_gene: .
CDR3aa: CASRRDGLNEQFF
CDR3nt: TGTGCCAGCAGGAGGGATGGGTTGAATGAGCAGTTCTTC

v_gene: TRBV4-1
j_gene: TRBJ1-2
abundance: .
d_gene: TRBD1
CDR3aa: CASSPDPDRDGYTF
CDR3nt: TGCGCCAGCAGCCCTGACCCGGACAGGGATGGCTACACCTTC

v_gene: TRBV5-1
j_gene: TRBJ2-1
abundance: .
d_gene: TRBD2
CDR3aa: CASSLATSGNRVFF
CDR3nt: TGCGCCAGCAGCTTGGCCACTAGCGGGAACCGGGTGTTCTTC

v_gene: TRBV7-9
j_gene: TRBJ1-1
abundance: .
d_gene: .
CDR3aa: CASSLGGGSEAFF
CDR3nt: TGTGCCAGCAGCCTCGGGGGGGGCTCTGAAGCTTTCTTT

v_gene: TRBV7-3
j_gene: TRBJ2-3
abundance: .
d_gene: .
CDR3aa: CASSLVAAADTQYF
CDR3nt: TGTGCCAGCAGCTTAGTCGCGGCGGCAGATACGCAGTATTTT

v_gene: TRBV7-2
j_gene: TRBJ2-7
abundance: .
d_gene: TRBD2
CDR3aa: CASSLAGGPYEQYF
CDR3nt: TGTGCCAGCAGCTTAGCGGGAGGGCCCTACGAGCAGTACTTC

v_gene: TRBV6-1
j_gene: TRBJ2-7
abundance: .
d_gene: .
CDR3aa: CASSKDSTYEQYF
CDR3nt: TGTGCCAGCAGTAAGGACAGCACCTACGAGCAGTACTTC

v_gene: TRBV28
j_gene: TRBJ1-1
abundance: .
d_gene: .
CDR3aa: CASLESYEAFF
CDR3nt: TGTGCCAGCCTAGAGTCGTATGAAGCTTTCTTT

v_gene: TRBV7-9
j_gene: TRBJ1-2
abundance: once
d_gene: .
CDR3aa: CASSLESVNYGYTF
CDR3nt: TGTGCCAGCAGCTTAGAGTCAGTCAACTATGGCTACACCTTC

v_gene: TRBV7-9
j_gene: TRBJ2-7
abundance: .
d_gene: TRBD1
CDR3aa: CASSAAGQGKHEQYF
CDR3nt: TGTGCCAGCAGCGCAGCGGGACAGGGAAAACACGAGCAGTACTTC

v_gene: TRBV5-4
j_gene: TRBJ2-7
abundance: .
d_gene: .
CDR3aa: CASSPGDRYAYEQYF
CDR3nt: TGTGCCAGCAGCCCGGGGGACCGCTACGCCTACGAGCAGTACTTC

v_gene: TRBV6-1
j_gene: TRBJ1-2
abundance: .
d_gene: .
CDR3aa: CASSERRLYGYTF
CDR3nt: TGTGCCAGCAGTGAAAGGAGGCTCTATGGCTACACCTTC

v_gene: TRBV9
j_gene: TRBJ2-1
abundance: .
d_gene: .
CDR3aa: CASSEVAAYNEQFF
CDR3nt: TGTGCCAGCAGCGAAGTAGCAGCTTACAATGAGCAGTTCTTC

v_gene: TRBV5-4
j_gene: TRBJ2-1
abundance: .
d_gene: TRBD2
CDR3aa: CASSLSLAGVNEQFF
CDR3nt: TGTGCCAGCAGCTTGTCGCTAGCGGGGGTGAATGAGCAGTTCTTC

v_gene: TRBV20-1
j_gene: TRBJ2-5
abundance: .
d_gene: .
CDR3aa: CSAENQETQYF
CDR3nt: TGCAGTGCGGAGAACCAAGAGACCCAGTACTTC

v_gene: TRBV4-3
j_gene: TRBJ2-2
abundance: .
d_gene: TRBD2
CDR3aa: CASSFSGRDTGELFF
CDR3nt: TGCGCCAGCAGCTTTAGCGGGAGGGACACCGGGGAGCTGTTTTTT

v_gene: TRBV28
j_gene: TRBJ1-5
abundance: .
d_gene: .
CDR3aa: CASSPVDSSNQPQHF
CDR3nt: TGTGCCAGCAGTCCGGTGGACAGTAGCAATCAGCCCCAGCATTTT

v_gene: TRBV10-3
j_gene: TRBJ2-7
abundance: .
d_gene: .
CDR3aa: CAISEDKALYSYEQYF
CDR3nt: TGTGCCATCAGTGAGGACAAGGCCTTATACTCCTACGAGCAGTACTTC

v_gene: TRBV4-1
j_gene: TRBJ1-2
abundance: .
d_gene: .
CDR3aa: CASSQGRTVTLYGYTF
CDR3nt: TGCGCCAGCAGCCAAGGTCGGACAGTCACCCTCTATGGCTACACCTTC

v_gene: TRBV7-9
j_gene: TRBJ2-7
abundance: .
d_gene: TRBD1
CDR3aa: CASSLPDRGISYEQYF
CDR3nt: TGTGCCAGCAGCCTGCCGGACAGGGGGATCTCCTACGAGCAGTACTTC

v_gene: TRBV12-5
j_gene: TRBJ1-1
abundance: once
d_gene: .
CDR3aa: CASGLDMNTEAFF
CDR3nt: TGTGCTAGTGGTTTGGACATGAACACTGAAGCTTTCTTT

v_gene: TRBV7-9
j_gene: TRBJ2-7
abundance: few
d_gene: .
CDR3aa: CASSPPTASYEQYF
CDR3nt: TGTGCCAGCAGCCCGCCGACAGCCTCCTACGAGCAGTACTTC

v_gene: TRBV19
j_gene: TRBJ1-5
abundance: .
d_gene: .
CDR3aa: CASTYTGDSNQPQHF
CDR3nt: TGTGCCAGTACCTATACAGGAGATAGCAATCAGCCCCAGCATTTT

v_gene: TRBV6-9
j_gene: TRBJ1-2
abundance: .
d_gene: TRBD1
CDR3aa: CAGTGERGYTF
CDR3nt: TGTGCCGGCACAGGGGAGAGGGGCTACACCTTC

v_gene: TRBV11-3
j_gene: TRBJ2-6
abundance: .
d_gene: .
CDR3aa: CASNWGGPFSSGANVLTF
CDR3nt: TGTGCCAGCAACTGGGGGGGCCCCTTCTCCTCTGGGGCCAACGTCCTGACTTTC

v_gene: TRBV9
j_gene: TRBJ2-5
abundance: .
d_gene: TRBD2
CDR3aa: CASSGRLAEETQYF
CDR3nt: TGTGCCAGCAGCGGAAGACTAGCGGAAGAGACCCAGTACTTC

v_gene: TRBV6-5
j_gene: TRBJ2-1
abundance: once
d_gene: .
CDR3aa: CASSISGNNEQFF
CDR3nt: TGTGCCAGCTCGATCTCGGGGAACAATGAGCAGTTCTTC

v_gene: TRBV7-9
j_gene: TRBJ2-7
abundance: .
d_gene: TRBD2
CDR3aa: CASSVPTSGAYEQYF
CDR3nt: TGTGCCAGCAGCGTACCGACTAGCGGTGCCTACGAGCAGTACTTC

v_gene: TRBV11-2
j_gene: TRBJ2-7
abundance: .
d_gene: .
CDR3aa: CASSQTGGSYEQYF
CDR3nt: TGTGCCAGCAGCCAAACCGGCGGTTCCTACGAGCAGTACTTC

v_gene: TRBV30
j_gene: TRBJ1-1
abundance: .
d_gene: .
CDR3aa: CAWSVLNTEAFF
CDR3nt: TGTGCCTGGAGTGTACTAAACACTGAAGCTTTCTTT

v_gene: TRBV7-9
j_gene: TRBJ1-2
abundance: .
d_gene: TRBD1
CDR3aa: CASSIPDRPNYGYTF
CDR3nt: TGTGCCAGCAGCATACCGGACAGGCCTAACTATGGCTACACCTTC

v_gene: TRBV27
j_gene: TRBJ1-2
abundance: few
d_gene: .
CDR3aa: CASSTYREDGYTF
CDR3nt: TGTGCCAGCAGTACCTACCGGGAGGATGGCTACACCTTC

v_gene: TRBV6-1
j_gene: TRBJ1-1
abundance: .
d_gene: .
CDR3aa: CASSEAGQNTEAFF
CDR3nt: TGTGCCAGCAGTGAAGCTGGACAGAACACTGAAGCTTTCTTT

v_gene: TRBV19
j_gene: TRBJ1-5
abundance: .
d_gene: TRBD1
CDR3aa: CASSGTGTGSQPQHF
CDR3nt: TGTGCCAGTAGCGGGACCGGGACAGGGAGTCAGCCCCAGCATTTT

v_gene: TRBV10-3
j_gene: TRBJ2-3
abundance: .
d_gene: .
CDR3aa: CAISDTGSTDTQYF
CDR3nt: TGTGCCATCAGTGATACAGGGAGCACAGATACGCAGTATTTT

v_gene: TRBV7-2
j_gene: TRBJ2-7
abundance: .
d_gene: .
CDR3aa: CASSTGHTQGYEQYF
CDR3nt: TGTGCCAGCAGCACGGGACACACTCAGGGGTACGAGCAGTACTTC

v_gene: TRBV27
j_gene: TRBJ1-2
abundance: .
d_gene: .
CDR3aa: CASSLVQGGGYTF
CDR3nt: TGTGCCAGCAGTTTAGTGCAGGGAGGAGGCTACACCTTC

v_gene: TRBV6-5
j_gene: TRBJ2-7
abundance: .
d_gene: TRBD1
CDR3aa: CASSPLSDRGREQYF
CDR3nt: TGTGCCAGCAGCCCGCTCTCGGACAGGGGACGCGAGCAGTACTTC

v_gene: TRBV5-4
j_gene: TRBJ2-1
abundance: .
d_gene: .
CDR3aa: CASSLDSGTPYNEQFF
CDR3nt: TGTGCCAGCAGCTTGGATTCCGGGACTCCCTACAATGAGCAGTTCTTC

v_gene: TRBV15
j_gene: TRBJ2-2
abundance: .
d_gene: TRBD2
CDR3aa: CATRTSGTAGELFF
CDR3nt: TGTGCCACCAGAACTAGCGGCACTGCAGGGGAGCTGTTTTTT

v_gene: TRBV4-1
j_gene: TRBJ2-7
abundance: once
d_gene: TRBD1
CDR3aa: CASSQVWDSFEQYF
CDR3nt: TGCGCCAGCAGCCAAGTGTGGGACAGCTTCGAGCAGTACTTC

v_gene: TRBV9
j_gene: TRBJ1-1
abundance: few
d_gene: TRBD1
CDR3aa: CASSAYRGTEAFF
CDR3nt: TGTGCCAGCAGCGCCTACAGGGGGACTGAAGCTTTCTTT

v_gene: TRBV9
j_gene: TRBJ2-1
abundance: .
d_gene: TRBD1
CDR3aa: CASSVEGTGDEQFF
CDR3nt: TGTGCCAGCAGCGTAGAGGGGACAGGGGATGAGCAGTTCTTC

v_gene: TRBV29-1
j_gene: TRBJ2-6
abundance: .
d_gene: .
CDR3aa: CSARDIYSGANVLTF
CDR3nt: TGCAGCGCCAGGGACATTTACTCTGGGGCCAACGTCCTGACTTTC

v_gene: TRBV4-3
j_gene: TRBJ1-2
abundance: .
d_gene: TRBD1
CDR3aa: CASSQEGTEAGYGYTF
CDR3nt: TGCGCCAGCAGCCAAGAGGGGACAGAGGCGGGCTATGGCTACACCTTC

v_gene: TRBV5-1
j_gene: TRBJ2-7
abundance: .
d_gene: .
CDR3aa: CASSLATGNEQYF
CDR3nt: TGCGCCAGCAGCTTGGCGACAGGAAACGAGCAGTACTTC

v_gene: TRBV28
j_gene: TRBJ2-7
abundance: .
d_gene: .
CDR3aa: CASSPKRSYEQYF
CDR3nt: TGTGCCAGCAGTCCTAAGCGCTCCTACGAGCAGTACTTC

v_gene: TRBV9
j_gene: TRBJ2-1
abundance: .
d_gene: TRBD2
CDR3aa: CASSVSGSSYNEQFF
CDR3nt: TGTGCCAGCAGCGTTAGCGGGAGCTCCTACAATGAGCAGTTCTTC

v_gene: TRBV19
j_gene: TRBJ2-5
abundance: .
d_gene: .
CDR3aa: CASSIWTGQETQYF
CDR3nt: TGTGCCAGTAGTATTTGGACGGGGCAAGAGACCCAGTACTTC

v_gene: TRBV27
j_gene: TRBJ2-1
abundance: .
d_gene: TRBD2
CDR3aa: CASSLIAGELWGEQFF
CDR3nt: TGTGCCAGCAGTTTGATAGCGGGAGAACTGTGGGGTGAGCAGTTCTTC

v_gene: TRBV25-1
j_gene: TRBJ1-4
abundance: .
d_gene: .
CDR3aa: CASSELGSGGEKLFF
CDR3nt: TGTGCCAGCAGTGAATTGGGCTCAGGAGGGGAAAAACTGTTTTTT

v_gene: TRBV30
j_gene: TRBJ2-7
abundance: .
d_gene: TRBD2
CDR3aa: CAWSVALRAGGPGEQYF
CDR3nt: TGTGCCTGGAGTGTAGCCCTACGAGCGGGAGGGCCTGGCGAGCAGTACTTC